The T cell receptor (beta chain) described here comes from a study of EBV T-cell therapy then PD-1 blockade in nasopharyngeal carcinoma. With regard to this clone: Its antigen is not identified.

V dropped 3 bases and J dropped 0 bases, with 8 bases sitting between them. There are 14 residues in the CDR3. The germline CDR1 and CDR2 sequences are LNHDA and SQIVND (reference sequence). Produced via immunoSEQ multiplex PCR; TCRdb's table is partial and in-frame only. This sample carries about 17,000 clones, over 70% of them seen once, and the ten largest clones take less than 30%. The treatment was: AdE1-LMPpoly-expanded autologous EBV-specific T-cell therapy followed by anti-PD-1 nivolumab. The sequence came from a man in his forties with nasopharyngeal carcinoma. The sample here was CD8+ T cells from blood, taken at day 0 from a patient whose treatment included autologous EBV-specific T cells and nivolumab. The chain links TRBV19 to TRBJ1-1; D is perhaps TRBD1 (6 bases). CDR3 region: CASSISGVNTEAFF. In DNA form, the CDR3 reads TGTGCCAGTAGTATTTCAGGGGTGAACACTGAAGCTTTCTTT.